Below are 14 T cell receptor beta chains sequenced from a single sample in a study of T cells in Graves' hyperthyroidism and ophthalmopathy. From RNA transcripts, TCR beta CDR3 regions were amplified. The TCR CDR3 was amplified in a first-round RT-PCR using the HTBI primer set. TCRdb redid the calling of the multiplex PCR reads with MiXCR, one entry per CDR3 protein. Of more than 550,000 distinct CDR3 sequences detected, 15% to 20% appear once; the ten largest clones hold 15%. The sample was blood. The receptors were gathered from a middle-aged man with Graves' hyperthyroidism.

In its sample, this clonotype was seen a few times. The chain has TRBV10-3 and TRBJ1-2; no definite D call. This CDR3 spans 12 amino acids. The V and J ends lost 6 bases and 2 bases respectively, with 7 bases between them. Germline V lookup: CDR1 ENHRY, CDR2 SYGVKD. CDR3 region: CAISGENYGYTF. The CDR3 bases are TGTGCCATCAGCGGAGAAAACTATGGCTACACCTTC.

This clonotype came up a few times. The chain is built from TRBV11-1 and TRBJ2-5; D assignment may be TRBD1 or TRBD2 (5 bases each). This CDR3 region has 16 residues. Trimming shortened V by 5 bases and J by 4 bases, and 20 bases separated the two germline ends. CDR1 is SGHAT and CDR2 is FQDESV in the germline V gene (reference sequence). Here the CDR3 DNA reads TGTGCCAGCAGCGGGCTAGGTGTTGGGACGGTAGAGACCCAGTACTTC. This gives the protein CASSGLGVGTVETQYF.

The CDR3 spells CASSRGLVNTEAFF. In nucleotides, the CDR3 is TGTGCCAGCAGCCGAGGGCTGGTGAACACTGAAGCTTTCTTT. The chain uses TRBV13 and TRBJ1-1; unclear D gene. The ends were cut back, 5 bases at V and 0 bases at J, with 10 bases in the middle. Germline CDR1 reads PRHDT; CDR2 reads FYEKMQ (reference sequence). The CDR3 loop spans 14 amino acids.

The CDR3 protein is CASSIEVYNEQFF. The CDR3 coding sequence is TGTGCCAGTAGTATAGAGGTCTACAATGAGCAGTTCTTC. The gene calls are TRBV19 and TRBJ2-1; D uncertain. Germline V gene data show CDR1 as LNHDA and CDR2 as SQIVND (reference sequence). V lost 0 bases to trimming and J lost 3 bases, with 3 bases between them. The CDR3 length is 13 residues.

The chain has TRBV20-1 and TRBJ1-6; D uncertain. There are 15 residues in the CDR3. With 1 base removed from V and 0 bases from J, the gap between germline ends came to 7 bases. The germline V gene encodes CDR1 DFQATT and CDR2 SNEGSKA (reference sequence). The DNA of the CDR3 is TGCAGTGCTAGAGGGGCCGACTCCTATAATTCACCCCTCCACTTT. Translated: CSARGADSYNSPLHF.

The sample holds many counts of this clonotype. The CDR3 sequence: CASSVGLFGGLGPLHF. CDR3 bases: TGTGCCAGCAGTGTCGGTTTGTTTGGGGGGCTGGGTCCCCTCCACTTT. This chain uses TRBV2 with TRBJ1-6, with a tentative D call TRBD1 (6 bases). V was clipped by 4 bases and J by 13 bases, with 23 bases between them. The CDR3 loop spans 16 amino acids. Germline V lookup: CDR1 SNHLY, CDR2 FYNNEI.

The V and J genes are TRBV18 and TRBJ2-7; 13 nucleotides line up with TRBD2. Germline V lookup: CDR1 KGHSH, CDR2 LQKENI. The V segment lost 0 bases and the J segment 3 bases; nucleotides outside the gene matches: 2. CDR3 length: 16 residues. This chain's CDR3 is CASSPPGTSGNYEQYF. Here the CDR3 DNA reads TGTGCCAGCTCACCACCTGGGACTAGCGGGAACTACGAGCAGTACTTC.

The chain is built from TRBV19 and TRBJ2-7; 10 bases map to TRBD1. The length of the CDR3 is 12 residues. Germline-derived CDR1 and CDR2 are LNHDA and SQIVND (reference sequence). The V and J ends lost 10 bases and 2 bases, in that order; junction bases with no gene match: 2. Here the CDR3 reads CATGTGAYEQYF. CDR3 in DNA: TGTGCCACCGGGACAGGGGCCTACGAGCAGTACTTC.

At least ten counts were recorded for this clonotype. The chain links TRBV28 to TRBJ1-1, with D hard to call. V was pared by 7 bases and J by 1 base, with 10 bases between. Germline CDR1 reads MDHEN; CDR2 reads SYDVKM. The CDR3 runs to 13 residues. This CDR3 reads CASKRHSNTEAFF. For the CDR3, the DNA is TGTGCCAGCAAGAGGCATTCGAACACTGAAGCTTTCTTT.

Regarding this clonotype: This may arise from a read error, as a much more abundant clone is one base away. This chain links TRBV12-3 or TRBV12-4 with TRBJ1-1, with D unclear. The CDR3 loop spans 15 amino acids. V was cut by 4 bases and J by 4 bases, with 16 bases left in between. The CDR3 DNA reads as TGTGCCAGCAGTTACGGGCCGGGCATGATCACTGAAGCTTTCTTT. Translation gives CASSYGPGMITEAFF.

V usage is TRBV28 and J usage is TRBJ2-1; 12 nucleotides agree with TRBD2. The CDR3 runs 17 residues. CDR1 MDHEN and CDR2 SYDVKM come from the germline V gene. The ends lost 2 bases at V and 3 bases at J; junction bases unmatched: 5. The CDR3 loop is CASSLQGLAGFYNEQFF. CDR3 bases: TGTGCCAGCAGTTTACAAGGACTAGCGGGGTTCTACAATGAGCAGTTCTTC.

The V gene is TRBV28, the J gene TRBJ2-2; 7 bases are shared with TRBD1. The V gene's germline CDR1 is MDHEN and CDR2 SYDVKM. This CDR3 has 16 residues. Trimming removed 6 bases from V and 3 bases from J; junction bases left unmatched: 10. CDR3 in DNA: TGTGCCAGCAGCGTTAGGGGACAGCCAGACACCGGGGAGCTGTTTTTT. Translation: CASSVRGQPDTGELFF.

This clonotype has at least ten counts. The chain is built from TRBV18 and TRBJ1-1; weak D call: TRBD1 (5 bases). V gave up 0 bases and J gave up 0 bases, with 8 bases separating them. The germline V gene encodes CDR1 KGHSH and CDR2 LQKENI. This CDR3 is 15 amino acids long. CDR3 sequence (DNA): TGTGCCAGCTCACCACCTGGGGCAGTGAACACTGAAGCTTTCTTT. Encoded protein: CASSPPGAVNTEAFF.

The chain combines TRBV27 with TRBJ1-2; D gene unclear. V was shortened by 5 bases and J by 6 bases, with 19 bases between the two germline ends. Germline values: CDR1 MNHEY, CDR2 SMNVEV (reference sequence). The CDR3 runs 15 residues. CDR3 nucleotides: TGTGCCAGCAGTCCCTACATACCCGGGGAGCATGGCTACACCTTC. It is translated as CASSPYIPGEHGYTF.